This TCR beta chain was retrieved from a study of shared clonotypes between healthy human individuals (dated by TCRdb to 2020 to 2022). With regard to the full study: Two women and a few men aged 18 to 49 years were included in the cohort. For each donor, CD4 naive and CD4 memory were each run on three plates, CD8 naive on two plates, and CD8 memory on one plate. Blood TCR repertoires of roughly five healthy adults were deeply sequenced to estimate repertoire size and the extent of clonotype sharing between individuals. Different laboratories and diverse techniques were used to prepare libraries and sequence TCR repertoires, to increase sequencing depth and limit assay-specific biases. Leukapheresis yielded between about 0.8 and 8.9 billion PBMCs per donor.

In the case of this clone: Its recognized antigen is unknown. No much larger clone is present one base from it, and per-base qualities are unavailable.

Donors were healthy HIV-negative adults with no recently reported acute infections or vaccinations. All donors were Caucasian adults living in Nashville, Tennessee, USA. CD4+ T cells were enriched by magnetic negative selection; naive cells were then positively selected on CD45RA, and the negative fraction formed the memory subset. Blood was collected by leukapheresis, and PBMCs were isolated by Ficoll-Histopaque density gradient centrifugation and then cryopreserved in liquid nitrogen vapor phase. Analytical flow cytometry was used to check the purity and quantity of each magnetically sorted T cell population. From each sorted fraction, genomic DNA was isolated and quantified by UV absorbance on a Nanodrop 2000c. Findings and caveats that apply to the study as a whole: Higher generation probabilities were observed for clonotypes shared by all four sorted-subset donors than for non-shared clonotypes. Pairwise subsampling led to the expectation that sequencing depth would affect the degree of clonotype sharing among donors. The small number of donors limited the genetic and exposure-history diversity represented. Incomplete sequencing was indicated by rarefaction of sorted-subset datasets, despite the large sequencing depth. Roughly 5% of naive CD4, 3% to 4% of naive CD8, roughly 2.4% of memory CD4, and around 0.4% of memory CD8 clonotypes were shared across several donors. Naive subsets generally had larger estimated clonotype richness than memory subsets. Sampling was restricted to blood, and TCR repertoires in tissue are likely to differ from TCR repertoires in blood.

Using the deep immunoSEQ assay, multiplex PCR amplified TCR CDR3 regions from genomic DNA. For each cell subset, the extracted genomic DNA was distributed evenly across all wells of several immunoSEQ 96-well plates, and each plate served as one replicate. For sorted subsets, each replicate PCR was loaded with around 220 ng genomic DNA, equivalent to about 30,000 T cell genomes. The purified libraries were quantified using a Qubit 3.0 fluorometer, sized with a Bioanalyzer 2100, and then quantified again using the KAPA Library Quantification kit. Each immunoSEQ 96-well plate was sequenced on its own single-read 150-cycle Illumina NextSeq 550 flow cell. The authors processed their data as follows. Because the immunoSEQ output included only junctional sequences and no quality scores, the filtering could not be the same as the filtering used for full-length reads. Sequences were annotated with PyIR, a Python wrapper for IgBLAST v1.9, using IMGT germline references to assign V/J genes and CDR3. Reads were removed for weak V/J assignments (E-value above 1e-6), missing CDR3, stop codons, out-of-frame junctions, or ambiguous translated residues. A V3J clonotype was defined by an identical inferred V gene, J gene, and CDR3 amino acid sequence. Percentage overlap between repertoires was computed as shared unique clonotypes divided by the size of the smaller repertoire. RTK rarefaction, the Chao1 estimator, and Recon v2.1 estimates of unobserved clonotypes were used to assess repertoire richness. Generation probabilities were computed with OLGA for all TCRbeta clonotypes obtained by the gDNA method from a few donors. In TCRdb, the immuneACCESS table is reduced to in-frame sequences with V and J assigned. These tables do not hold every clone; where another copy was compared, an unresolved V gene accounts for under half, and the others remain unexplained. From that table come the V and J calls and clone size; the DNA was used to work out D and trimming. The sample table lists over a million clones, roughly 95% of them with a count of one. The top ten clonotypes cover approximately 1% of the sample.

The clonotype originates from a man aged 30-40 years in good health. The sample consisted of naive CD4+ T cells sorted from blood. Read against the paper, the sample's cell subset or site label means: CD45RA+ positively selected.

The nucleotides read TGTGCCAGCTCCCAAAACACAGGGAATGGGAACACTGAAGCTTTCTTT. Translated, this gives CASSQNTGNGNTEAFF. The sequence joins TRBV18 to TRBJ1-1; possibly the D gene is TRBD1, per 6 matching bases. Looking up the germline V gene yields CDR1 KGHSH and CDR2 LQKENI. The CDR3 runs 16 amino acids, cysteine and phenylalanine included. The kept DNA is CDR3 alone, 48 bases in frame from the first base. The V and J ends are trimmed by 6 bases and 1 base, leaving 18 bases between them.